The clone carrying this TCR beta chain was detected a few times. Its antigen remains unidentified. These data come from a study of T-cell memory formation after mild COVID-19. General study points: Some clones that responded turned up in pre-infection memory, which suggests that cross-reactive memory joined in. CD4+ bias marked clones expanding day 15 to 37, unlike balanced contracting clones.

The authors produced TCR alpha and TCR beta cDNA libraries with sample barcodes and UMIs by 5'RACE using constant-segment primers. From the 5' RACE reads, TCRdb called clonotypes with MiXCR, one entry per CDR3 protein. Here the sample spans 290,000 or so distinct CDR3 sequences, 15% to 20% being singletons. In germline, CDR1 is LGHNA, CDR2 YNFKEQ. The CDR3 consists of 17 residues. Unmatched junction bases numbered 8, after V lost 2 bases and J lost 1 base. The genes are TRBV4-2 and TRBJ2-3, with 8 bases that match TRBD2. This receptor was identified in a man aged 18 to 35 who had mild COVID-19 (a few samples of this study predate the infection). Cell type and time point are not known. The sequenced sample was PBMCs or a T cell subset sorted from them (not recorded which). The CDR3 bases are TGTGCCAGCAGCCAAAGAACTAGCGGTATCGGCACAGATACGCAGTATTTT. It specifies CASSQRTSGIGTDTQYF.